One sample yielded the 32 T cell receptor beta chains listed below, sequenced in a study of technical replicates of blood from a few donors. The method was immunoSEQ multiplex PCR; TCRdb's version includes in-frame clones alone and lacks a portion of them. Here the sample spans roughly 68,000 clones, around 91% being singletons. Material for sequencing was T cells isolated from PBMCs. All receptors come from a human donor in good health.

The V and J genes are TRBV29-1 and TRBJ1-4, with a weak D call TRBD1 (5 bases). This CDR3 spans 13 amino acids. Germline lookup yields CDR1 SQVTM and CDR2 ANQGSEA. V lost 4 bases and J 8 bases, leaving 14 bases between the germline ends. CDR3 in DNA: TGCAGCGTTGGAGGGACTGCCCGGGAAAAACTGTTTTTT. Amino acid sequence: CSVGGTAREKLFF.

This clone was recorded only once. This sequence joins TRBV5-6 and TRBJ1-5; a possible D gene is TRBD1 (5 bases). Trimming shortened V by 2 bases and J by 6 bases, and 9 bases separated the two germline ends. Germline values: CDR1 SGHDT, CDR2 YYEEEE. This CDR3 contains 13 residues. The CDR3 sequence: CASSLSGFQPQHF. The CDR3 DNA reads as TGTGCCAGCAGCTTATCAGGGTTTCAGCCCCAGCATTTT.

The chain joins TRBV4-3 to TRBJ2-3, with D perhaps matching TRBD2 (6 bases). Trimming removed 2 bases from V and 7 bases from J, with 13 bases in between. Per germline, CDR1 LGHNA and CDR2 YSLEER. The CDR3 extends over 14 amino acids. DNA for the CDR3: TGCGCCAGCAGCCAACTTACCGGGACTTATACGCAGTATTTT. It is translated as CASSQLTGTYTQYF.

The CDR3 here is CASSDPGLAGGLREQYF. The CDR3 DNA reads as TGTGCCAGCAGTGATCCGGGACTAGCGGGAGGGCTAAGAGAGCAGTACTTC. The chain is built from TRBV25-1 and TRBJ2-7, with TRBD2 matching over 16 bases. CDR3 length: 17 amino acids. Germline V gene data show CDR1 as MGHDK and CDR2 as SYGVNS. The J segment lost 7 bases and the V segment lost 3 bases, leaving 9 bases of the junction unmatched.

The V and J genes are TRBV18 and TRBJ2-1; D is possibly TRBD2 (5 bases). The CDR3 covers 15 residues. Germline V CDR1 and CDR2: KGHSH, LQKENI. Deletions cut 3 bases from V and 0 bases from J, with 9 bases between. The CDR3 is CASSPLRDSYNEQFF. The CDR3 DNA is TGTGCCAGCTCACCCTTACGGGACTCCTACAATGAGCAGTTCTTC.

About this clone: Sequence at one end of the junction differs from germline and may be a read error. The chain carries TRBV6-6 and TRBJ1-1; D not resolved. CDR3 length: 16 amino acids. In germline, CDR1 is MNHNY, CDR2 SVGAGI (reference sequence). DNA for the CDR3: TGTGCCAGCATTTACGAACCCACAGAAATGAACACTGAAGCTTTCTTT. Its protein product is CASIYEPTEMNTEAFF.

The V call is TRBV9, the J call TRBJ2-1; possibly TRBD2 for D (5 bases). The CDR3 consists of 13 residues. Per the germline V gene, CDR1 is SGDLS and CDR2 is YYNGEE. Trimming stripped 3 bases from V and 6 bases from J, with 10 bases between. CDR3: CASSARLANEQFF. The CDR3 nucleotides read TGTGCCAGCAGCGCTAGGCTAGCCAATGAGCAGTTCTTC.

The chain is built from TRBV9 and TRBJ1-3; 9 nucleotides match TRBD1. The junction had 7 bases not matched to a gene; V was cut back by 3 bases and J by 0 bases. Germline loops: CDR1 SGDLS, CDR2 YYNGEE. The CDR3 consists of 17 residues. CDR3 residues: CASSGTDRGNSGNTIYF. CDR3 coding DNA: TGTGCCAGCAGCGGAACAGACAGGGGGAACTCTGGAAACACCATATATTTT.

The chain uses TRBV6-5 and TRBJ1-1; D call uncertain. From germline, CDR1 is MNHEY and CDR2 SVGAGI. CDR3 length: 14 residues. V lost 10 bases, J lost 0 bases, and 15 bases lay in between. CDR3 in amino acids: CATSKMIMNTEAFF. As DNA, the CDR3 is TGTGCCACCTCTAAGATGATCATGAACACTGAAGCTTTCTTT.

V and J are TRBV5-1 and TRBJ2-7; TRBD2 matches at 9 bases. CDR3 length: 15 residues. V trimming: 4 bases; J trimming: 5 bases; junction bases outside the gene matches: 10. The germline V gene has CDR1 SGHRS and CDR2 YFSETQ. The CDR3 bases are TGCGCCAGCAGCGTACAAAGCGGGAGGTTCGACGAGCAGTACTTC. Protein sequence: CASSVQSGRFDEQYF.

J is TRBJ2-2 and V is TRBV9; no definite D call. From germline, CDR1 is SGDLS and CDR2 YYNGEE. The CDR3 spans 13 residues. V lost 5 bases to trimming and J lost 6 bases, with 11 bases between them. CDR3: CASSLGLAGELFF. In nucleotides, the CDR3 is TGTGCCAGCAGTCTAGGATTGGCCGGGGAGCTGTTTTTT. The full variable domain, with the rest looked up from reference TRBV9 and TRBJ2-2, is DSGVTQTPKHLITATGQRVTLRCSPRSGDLSVYWYQQSLDQGLQFLIQYYNGEERAKGNILERFSAQQFPDLHSELNLSSLELGDSALYFCASSLGLAGELFFGEGSRLTVL.

V and J are TRBV4-2 and TRBJ2-7; possibly TRBD2 for D (7 bases). The V and J ends lost 3 bases and 3 bases respectively, with 12 bases between them. CDR1 and CDR2 from the germline V gene are LGHNA and YNFKEQ. The CDR3 totals 14 residues. The CDR3 bases are TGTGCCAGCAGCCACCCGAGGGGGGGCTACGAGCAGTACTTC. Its protein is CASSHPRGGYEQYF.

V and J are TRBV18 and TRBJ2-7; TRBD1 might be the D (5 bases). This CDR3 has 14 amino acids. V gave up 6 bases and J gave up 6 bases, with 18 bases separating them. Germline CDR1 is KGHSH and CDR2 is LQKENI. CDR3 in amino acids: CASSSPDSLREQYF. CDR3 DNA sequence: TGTGCCAGCTCGTCACCAGACAGCCTGCGCGAGCAGTACTTC.

The chain employs TRBV27 and TRBJ2-7, with 10 bases lining up with TRBD2. V lost 3 bases, J lost 4 bases, and 3 bases stayed unmatched. Germline lookup yields CDR1 MNHEY and CDR2 SMNVEV (reference sequence). The CDR3 is 14 amino acids. The chain's CDR3 is CASSLRTSGYEQYF. The CDR3 DNA reads as TGTGCCAGCAGTTTGAGGACTAGCGGTTACGAGCAGTACTTC.

V gene TRBV30 combines with J gene TRBJ2-3; D is unresolved. The germline V and J ends were trimmed by 5 bases and 1 base, with 7 bases remaining between them. Germline loops: CDR1 GTSNPN, CDR2 SVGIG (reference sequence). This CDR3 spans 12 amino acids. CDR3 nucleotides: TGTGCCTGGTTGGGCGGCACAGATACGCAGTATTTT. This gives the protein CAWLGGTDTQYF.

The chain has TRBV10-2 and TRBJ2-5; no firm D call. Germline-derived CDR1 and CDR2 are WSHSY and SAAADI. Trimming stripped 2 bases from V and 3 bases from J, with 4 bases between. This CDR3 has 12 residues. The CDR3 bases are TGCGCCAGCAGTGAGCAGAAAGAGACCCAGTACTTC. Translating it yields CASSEQKETQYF.

The chain is built from TRBV5-4 and TRBJ2-3; 9 positions agree with TRBD2. Losses at the gene ends were 0 bases for V and 2 bases for J; bases not matched to a gene: 4. Germline loops: CDR1 SGHNT, CDR2 YYREEE (reference sequence). This CDR3 spans 16 amino acids. This CDR3 reads CASSLAPSGTTDTQYF. In DNA form, the CDR3 reads TGTGCCAGCAGCTTGGCACCTAGCGGGACCACAGATACGCAGTATTTT.

V and J are TRBV6-4 and TRBJ2-1; D is possibly TRBD1 (5 bases). There are 14 residues in the CDR3. The germline gives CDR1 MRHNA, CDR2 SNTAGT. Trimming cost V 4 bases and J 5 bases, with 12 bases left between them. The CDR3 spells CASSGLGRDNEQFF. CDR3 sequence (DNA): TGTGCCAGCAGTGGGCTGGGGCGTGACAATGAGCAGTTCTTC.

The chain employs TRBV29-1 and TRBJ2-7; 8 nucleotides align to TRBD2. CDR1 and CDR2 from the germline V gene are SQVTM and ANQGSEA. There are 13 residues in the CDR3. V lost 7 bases and J lost 2; bases outside the gene matches: 7. The CDR3 spells CSALLAEAYEQYF. The CDR3 DNA reads TGCAGCGCCCTACTAGCGGAAGCCTACGAGCAGTACTTC.

The V call is TRBV27, the J call TRBJ2-3; D gene uncertain. Germline-derived CDR1 and CDR2 are MNHEY and SMNVEV (reference sequence). The V and J ends lost 3 bases and 0 bases respectively, with 4 bases between them. This CDR3 has 13 amino acids. CDR3 sequence: CASSFVSTDTQYF. The CDR3, as DNA: TGTGCCAGCAGTTTCGTAAGCACAGATACGCAGTATTTT.

This chain joins TRBV6-5 and TRBJ1-5; D remains ambiguous. Trimming pared 6 bases from V and 5 bases from J, leaving 11 bases between. CDR1 is MNHEY and CDR2 is SVGAGI in the germline V gene. The CDR3 totals 13 residues. The CDR3 spells CASRKFRDQPQHF. CDR3 nucleotides: TGTGCCAGCAGAAAATTTCGCGATCAGCCCCAGCATTTT.

This chain uses TRBV12-5 with TRBJ2-7; 9 nucleotides align to TRBD1. CDR1 and CDR2 (germline): LGHNT, FRNRAP. The J segment lost 1 base and the V segment lost 0 bases, leaving 7 bases of the junction unmatched. The CDR3 totals 17 residues. CDR3 residues: CASGLVLDRGSSYEQYF. The CDR3 DNA reads TGTGCTAGTGGTTTGGTCCTCGACAGGGGGTCTTCCTACGAGCAGTACTTC.

This clone occurred a few times. V usage is TRBV28 and J usage is TRBJ2-7; 8 bases line up with TRBD1. The J segment lost 2 bases and the V segment lost 2 bases, leaving 5 bases of the junction unmatched. CDR1 MDHEN and CDR2 SYDVKM come from the germline V gene. This CDR3 spans 15 amino acids. CDR3 sequence (DNA): TGTGCCAGCAGTTTAAGGGGACAGGCGGCCTACGAGCAGTACTTC. Protein sequence: CASSLRGQAAYEQYF.

The chain combines TRBV6-5 with TRBJ2-1, with unresolved D. Germline lookup yields CDR1 MNHEY and CDR2 SVGAGI. This CDR3 is 12 amino acids long. V shed 4 bases and J shed 10 bases, with 11 bases lying between them. The DNA for the CDR3 is TGTGCCAGCAGTTTCCAGGTGGGCGAGCAGTTCTTC. As protein: CASSFQVGEQFF.

The chain links TRBV27 to TRBJ1-5; D remains ambiguous. Trimming cost V 3 bases and J 4 bases, with 4 bases left between them. Germline V gene sequence: CDR1 MNHEY, CDR2 SMNVEV (reference sequence). The CDR3 has 12 amino acids. In DNA, the CDR3 is TGTGCCAGCAGTTTTTTAAATCAGCCCCAGCATTTT. This codes for CASSFLNQPQHF.

The chain uses TRBV5-1 and TRBJ1-3, with D unclear. The V end was cut by 1 base, the J end by 0 bases, with 14 bases between. Germline values: CDR1 SGHRS, CDR2 YFSETQ. This CDR3 is 17 amino acids long. CDR3 protein: CASSLIPVSGSGNTIYF. Here the CDR3 DNA reads TGCGCCAGCAGCTTGATTCCTGTGTCAGGCTCTGGAAACACCATATATTTT. Together with reference TRBV5-1 and TRBJ1-3, the CDR3 gives the full variable domain: KAGVTQTPRYLIKTRGQQVTLSCSPISGHRSVSWYQQTPGQGLQFLFEYFSETQRNKGNFPGRFSGRQFSNSRSEMNVSTLELGDSALYLCASSLIPVSGSGNTIYFGEGSWLTVV.

The chain has TRBV7-3 and TRBJ2-2; no reliable D call. V was shortened by 5 bases and J by 4 bases, with 17 bases between the two germline ends. Per the germline V gene, CDR1 is SGHTA and CDR2 is FQGTGA. The CDR3 consists of 16 residues. This chain's CDR3 is CASSPSYGSTTGELFF. The CDR3 DNA reads TGTGCCAGCAGCCCCTCCTATGGTAGCACCACCGGGGAGCTGTTTTTT.

V gene TRBV27 combines with J gene TRBJ2-3; D is unclear. V gave up 0 bases and J gave up 2 bases, with 6 bases separating them. This CDR3 has 14 amino acids. CDR1 is MNHEY and CDR2 is SMNVEV in the germline V gene (reference sequence). The CDR3 protein is CASSLSDITDTQYF. The CDR3 DNA reads TGTGCCAGCAGTTTATCCGACATCACAGATACGCAGTATTTT.

This chain's CDR3 is CASSLGVGRNETQYF. CDR3 coding DNA: TGTGCCAGCAGCTTAGGGGTAGGGAGGAACGAGACCCAGTACTTC. V is TRBV7-3 and J is TRBJ2-5, with a tentative D call TRBD2 (6 bases). The V end was cut by 2 bases, the J end by 5 bases, with 15 bases between. CDR1 SGHTA and CDR2 FQGTGA come from the germline V gene. The CDR3 loop spans 15 amino acids.

The chain joins TRBV23-1 to TRBJ1-5; D uncertain. TRBV23-1 is an ORF; its function is uncertain. V gave up 2 bases and J gave up 7 bases, with 12 bases separating them. The CDR3 runs 14 residues. CDR3 residues: CASSQPRHTQPQHF. The CDR3 bases are TGCGCCAGCAGTCAACCCAGACACACGCAGCCCCAGCATTTT.

V is TRBV27 and J is TRBJ2-1; TRBD1 matches at 7 bases. Germline assignment: CDR1 MNHEY and CDR2 SMNVEV (reference sequence). The CDR3 spans 12 residues. V was clipped by 5 bases and J by 12 bases; unmatched bases: 7. CDR3 sequence: CASSRDREGQFF. The CDR3 coding sequence is TGTGCCAGCAGTAGAGACAGGGAAGGGCAGTTCTTC.

This clone was recorded only once. The V call is TRBV2, the J call TRBJ2-7, with 7 bases that match TRBD1. Germline V gene lookup returns CDR1 SNHLY and CDR2 FYNNEI. V lost 3 bases, J lost 4 bases, and 6 bases stayed unmatched. This CDR3 is 14 amino acids long. The CDR3 loop reads CASSDRGQLYEQYF. CDR3 DNA sequence: TGTGCCAGCAGTGACCGGGGACAGCTATACGAGCAGTACTTC.